These 14 T cell receptor beta chains originate from one sample sequenced in a study of blood T cell repertoires in COVID-19. Here immunoSEQ multiplex PCR was the method, and the copy in TCRdb shows in-frame clones only, minus some. The table has 250,000 or so clones, 75% to 90% seen once. The sample comprised PBMCs or T cells enriched from blood (not recorded which). The receptor set was obtained from a man between 45 and 60 years old who had been exposed to COVID-19.

This clone has a single count. V usage is TRBV11-3 and J usage is TRBJ1-5; 10 bases are shared with TRBD1. The CDR3 runs to 16 residues. From germline, CDR1 is SGHNT and CDR2 YENEEA. J lost 4 bases, V lost 0 bases, and 3 bases had no gene match. The CDR3 DNA sequence: TGTGCCAGCAGCTTAGAAGGGGACAGGGGTAATCAGCCCCAGCATTTT. Protein product: CASSLEGDRGNQPQHF.

The gene calls are TRBV5-1 and TRBJ1-1; 9 bases agree with TRBD1. Germline V gene lookup returns CDR1 SGHRS and CDR2 YFSETQ. J was trimmed by 0 bases and V by 0 bases; bases with no gene match: 9. This CDR3 is 18 amino acids long. In DNA, the CDR3 is TGCGCCAGCAGCTTGGCCAAGTTACAGGGGGCCATGAACACTGAAGCTTTCTTT. Protein product: CASSLAKLQGAMNTEAFF.

The J gene is TRBJ1-2, the V gene TRBV2, with D tentatively TRBD1 (6 bases). V lost 4 bases to trimming and J lost 0 bases, with 21 bases between them. CDR3 length: 18 residues. Germline lookup yields CDR1 SNHLY and CDR2 FYNNEI. The CDR3 sequence: CASSGATSGTPTNYGYTF. The CDR3 DNA reads TGTGCCAGCAGTGGGGCGACATCCGGGACACCAACTAACTATGGCTACACCTTC.

The rearrangement links TRBV5-6 to TRBJ2-7; 15 nucleotides match TRBD2. The CDR3 runs to 16 residues. CDR1 is SGHDT and CDR2 is YYEEEE in the germline V gene. V lost 1 base, J lost 6 bases, and 5 bases stayed unmatched. CDR3 coding DNA: TGTGCCAGCAGCTTGTATGGGACTAGCGGGAGGAGCGAGCAGTACGTC. Translation: CASSLYGTSGRSEQYV.

The chain carries TRBV5-5 and TRBJ1-2; possibly TRBD1 for D (6 bases). V was pared by 0 bases and J by 4 bases, with 10 bases between. Looked up from germline, CDR1 is SGHKS and CDR2 is YYEKEE (reference sequence). There are 14 residues in the CDR3. CDR3: CASSLGQGIYGYTF. DNA for the CDR3: TGTGCCAGCAGCTTGGGGCAGGGGATCTATGGCTACACCTTC.

The genes are TRBV11-2 and TRBJ2-1; weak D call: TRBD2 (6 bases). The CDR3 sequence is 15 residues long. V was cut by 0 bases and J by 4 bases, with 10 bases left in between. Germline-derived CDR1 and CDR2 are SGHAT and FQNNGV. The DNA of the CDR3 is TGTGCCAGCAGCTTAGAGGCTAGCGAATACAATGAGCAGTTCTTC. Protein sequence: CASSLEASEYNEQFF.

With respect to this clone: Different DNA sequences within this sample yield the same CDR3. The CDR3, as DNA: TGCGCCAGCAGCTTAGGGACAGGGTCATATGGCTACACCTTC. Protein product: CASSLGTGSYGYTF. The chain links TRBV5-1 to TRBJ1-2; 9 bases fit TRBD1. The CDR3 runs 14 residues. Unmatched junction bases numbered 4, after V lost 2 bases and J lost 5 bases. Germline V lookup: CDR1 SGHRS, CDR2 YFSETQ.

In its sample, this clone was seen once. The chain links TRBV2 to TRBJ2-1, with TRBD2 as a possible D gene (6 bases). Trimming cost V 3 bases and J 11 bases, with 23 bases left between them. The CDR3 length is 16 residues. Germline V gives CDR1 SNHLY, CDR2 FYNNEI. The DNA of the CDR3 is TGTGCCAGCAGTGATCCCCGAGGCCCTACGGGAGACCAGCAGTTCTTC. It translates to CASSDPRGPTGDQQFF.

Only a few counts were recorded for this clone. The V gene is TRBV5-1, the J gene TRBJ1-3, with D perhaps matching TRBD1 (6 bases). The CDR3 is 16 residues long. Germline CDR1 is SGHRS and CDR2 is YFSETQ. With 0 bases removed from V and 4 bases from J, the gap between germline ends came to 14 bases. CDR3 DNA: TGCGCCAGCAGCTTGGGCGTCGGGGGGCCAGGAAACACCATATATTTT. Its translation is CASSLGVGGPGNTIYF.

The chain uses TRBV11-3 and TRBJ1-2; a possible D gene is TRBD1 (5 bases). The CDR3 consists of 13 residues. From germline, CDR1 is SGHNT and CDR2 YENEEA. Trimming took off 4 bases at V and 0 bases at J, with 6 bases between the two ends. The CDR3 DNA follows: TGTGCCAGCAGCTCCAGGGCTAACTATGGCTACACCTTC. This gives the protein CASSSRANYGYTF. Full variable domain (outside the CDR3, taken from reference TRBV11-3 and TRBJ1-2): EAGVVQSPRYKIIEKKQPVAFWCNPISGHNTLYWYLQNLGQGPELLIRYENEEAVDDSQLPKDRFSAERLKGVDSTLKIQPAELGDSAVYLCASSSRANYGYTFGSGTRLTVV.

Concerning this clone itself: Other DNA sequences in the same sample also yield this CDR3. The CDR3 coding sequence is TGTGCCAGCAGTTTGGGGGGAACAGGGGGCAATCAGCCCCAGCATTTT. It specifies CASSLGGTGGNQPQHF. V is TRBV28 and J is TRBJ1-5; TRBD1 aligns across 7 bases. Germline loops: CDR1 MDHEN, CDR2 SYDVKM. Trimming at V came to 3 bases and at J to 2 bases, leaving 7 bases not matched to a gene. This CDR3 contains 16 residues.

This chain uses TRBV7-2 with TRBJ2-7; 7 bases map to TRBD2. The V gene end was trimmed by 1 base and the J gene end by 6 bases; junction bases not matched to a gene: 6. Germline assignment: CDR1 SGHTA and CDR2 FQGNSA. This CDR3 is 14 amino acids long. CDR3 nucleotides: TGTGCCAGCAGCTTAGGGGGAGGGGCAGGCGAGCAGTACTTC. Translated, it gives CASSLGGGAGEQYF.

The chain couples TRBV6-4 to TRBJ2-3; no clear D. Germline V gene sequence: CDR1 MRHNA, CDR2 SNTAGT. The CDR3 sequence is 14 residues long. The V gene lost 0 bases and the J gene lost 6 bases, with 10 bases spanning the gap. CDR3 DNA sequence: TGTGCCAGCAGTGACTCGATTCACGGGGATACGCAGTATTTT. The encoded protein is CASSDSIHGDTQYF.

This chain links TRBV6-1 with TRBJ2-3; D is undetermined. This CDR3 region has 15 residues. Per the germline V gene, CDR1 is MNHNS and CDR2 is SASEGT. Trimming removed 1 base at V and 0 bases at J, with 8 bases between. CDR3 loop: CASSEGQVSTDTQYF. As DNA, the CDR3 is TGTGCCAGCAGTGAAGGGCAGGTGAGCACAGATACGCAGTATTTT.